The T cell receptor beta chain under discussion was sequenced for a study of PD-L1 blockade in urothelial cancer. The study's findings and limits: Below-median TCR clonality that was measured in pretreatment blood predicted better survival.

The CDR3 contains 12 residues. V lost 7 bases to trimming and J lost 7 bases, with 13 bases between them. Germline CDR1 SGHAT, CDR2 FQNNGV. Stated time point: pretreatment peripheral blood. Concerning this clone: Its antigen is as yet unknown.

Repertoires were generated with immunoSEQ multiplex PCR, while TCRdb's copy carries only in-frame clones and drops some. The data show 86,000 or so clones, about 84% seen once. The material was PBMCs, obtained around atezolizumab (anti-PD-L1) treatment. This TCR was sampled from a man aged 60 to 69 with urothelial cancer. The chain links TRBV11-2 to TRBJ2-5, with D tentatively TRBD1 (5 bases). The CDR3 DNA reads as TGTGCCAGCACCTCAGCAGGGTCGACCCAGTACTTC. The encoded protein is CASTSAGSTQYF.